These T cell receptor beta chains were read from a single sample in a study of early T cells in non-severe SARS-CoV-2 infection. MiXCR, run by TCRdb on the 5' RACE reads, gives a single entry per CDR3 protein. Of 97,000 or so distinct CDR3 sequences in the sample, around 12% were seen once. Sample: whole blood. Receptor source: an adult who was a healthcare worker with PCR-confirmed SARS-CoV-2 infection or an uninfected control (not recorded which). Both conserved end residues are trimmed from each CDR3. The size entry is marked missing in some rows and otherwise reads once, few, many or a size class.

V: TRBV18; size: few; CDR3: ASSPPTSGRAGEQF
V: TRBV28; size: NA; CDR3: ASSLWVETQY
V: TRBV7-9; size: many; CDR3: ASSLTANEKLF
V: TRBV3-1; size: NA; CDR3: ASSRGETAVPEQF
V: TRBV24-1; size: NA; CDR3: ATSDLGRQGGYNEQF
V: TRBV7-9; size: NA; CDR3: ASSFIGTLTPEAF
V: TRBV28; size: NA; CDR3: ASSLRGLEQY
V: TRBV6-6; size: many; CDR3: ASRGDGTYGYT
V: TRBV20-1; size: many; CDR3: SARYQDTIY
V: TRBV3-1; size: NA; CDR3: ASSQSQSNYGYT